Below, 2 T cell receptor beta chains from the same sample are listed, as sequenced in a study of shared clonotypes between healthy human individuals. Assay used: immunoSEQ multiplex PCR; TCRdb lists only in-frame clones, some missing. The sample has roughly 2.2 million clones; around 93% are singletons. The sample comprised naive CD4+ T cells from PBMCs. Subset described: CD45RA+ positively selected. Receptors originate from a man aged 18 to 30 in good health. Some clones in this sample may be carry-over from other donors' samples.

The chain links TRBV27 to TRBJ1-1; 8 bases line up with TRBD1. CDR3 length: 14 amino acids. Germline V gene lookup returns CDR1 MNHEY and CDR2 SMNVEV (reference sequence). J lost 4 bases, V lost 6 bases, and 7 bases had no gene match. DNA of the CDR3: TGTGCCAGCAGCCAGAACAGGGGGGGCACTGAAGCTTTCTTT. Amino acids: CASSQNRGGTEAFF.

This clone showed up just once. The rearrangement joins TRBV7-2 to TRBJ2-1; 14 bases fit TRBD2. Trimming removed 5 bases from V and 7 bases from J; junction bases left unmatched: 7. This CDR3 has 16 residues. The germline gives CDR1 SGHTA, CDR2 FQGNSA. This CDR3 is CASSTEGLAGVNEQFF. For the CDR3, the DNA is TGTGCCAGCAGCACGGAGGGACTAGCGGGAGTAAATGAGCAGTTCTTC.